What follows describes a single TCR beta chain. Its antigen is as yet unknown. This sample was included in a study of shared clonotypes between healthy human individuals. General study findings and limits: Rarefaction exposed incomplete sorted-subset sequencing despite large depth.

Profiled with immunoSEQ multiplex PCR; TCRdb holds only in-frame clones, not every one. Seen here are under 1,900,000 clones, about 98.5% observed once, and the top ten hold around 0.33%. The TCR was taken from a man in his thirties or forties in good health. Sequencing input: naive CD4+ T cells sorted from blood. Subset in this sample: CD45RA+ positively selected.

The CDR3 bases are TGCGCCAGCAGCATCCTGGGACAGGAACAAGAGACCCAGTACTTC. It is translated as CASSILGQEQETQYF. The chain recombines TRBV5-1 with TRBJ2-5; 8 bases are shared with TRBD1. CDR1 and CDR2 from the germline V gene are SGHRS and YFSETQ. V was clipped by 4 bases and J by 2 bases; unmatched bases: 7. The CDR3 is 15 residues long. Complete variable domain (other parts from reference TRBV5-1 and TRBJ2-5): KAGVTQTPRYLIKTRGQQVTLSCSPISGHRSVSWYQQTPGQGLQFLFEYFSETQRNKGNFPGRFSGRQFSNSRSEMNVSTLELGDSALYLCASSILGQEQETQYFGPGTRLLVL.